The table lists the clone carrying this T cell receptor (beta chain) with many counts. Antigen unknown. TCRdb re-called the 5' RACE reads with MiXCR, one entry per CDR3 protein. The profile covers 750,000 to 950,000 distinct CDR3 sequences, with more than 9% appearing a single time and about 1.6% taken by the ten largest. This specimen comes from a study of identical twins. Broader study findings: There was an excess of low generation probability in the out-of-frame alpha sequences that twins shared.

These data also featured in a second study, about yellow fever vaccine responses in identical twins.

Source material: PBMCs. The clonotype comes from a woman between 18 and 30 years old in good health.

The CDR3 spells CASRTSGGHRNEQFF. DNA of the CDR3: TGTGCCAGCAGAACGAGTGGAGGGCATAGGAATGAGCAGTTCTTC. The V call is TRBV12-3 or TRBV12-4, the J call TRBJ2-1; possible D gene TRBD2, 6 bases. The CDR3 runs 15 residues. V was trimmed by 6 bases and J by 7 bases, leaving 19 bases between them.